This TCR beta chain was profiled in a study of blood T cell repertoires in COVID-19. Background on the study: COVID-19 samples from acute and convalescent phases originated in the United States, Italy and Spain. In each case, the material was cDNA or gDNA derived from T cells, B-cell-depleted T cells, or PBMCs.

As processed by the authors: Cell counts per sample came from amplifying reference gene primers. TCRdb's copy holds only in-frame clones and misses some; the assay was immunoSEQ multiplex PCR. V, J and clone size were drawn from that table, and D and trimming were deduced from the DNA. The data contain about 99,000 clones, approximately 85% of them singletons. The CDR3 has 17 residues. Germline lookup yields CDR1 LGHNT and CDR2 FRNRAP. The V and J ends lost 0 bases and 2 bases respectively, with 17 bases between them. The TCR comes from a woman at least 80 years old with active or convalescent COVID-19. The chain recombines TRBV12-5 with TRBJ2-7; a possible D gene is TRBD2 (6 bases). Sequencing input: peripheral blood. The CDR3 DNA reads TGTGCTAGTGGTTTGGTATGGAGGGCGACCCTCGCCTACGAGCAGTACTTC. Translated: CASGLVWRATLAYEQYF.